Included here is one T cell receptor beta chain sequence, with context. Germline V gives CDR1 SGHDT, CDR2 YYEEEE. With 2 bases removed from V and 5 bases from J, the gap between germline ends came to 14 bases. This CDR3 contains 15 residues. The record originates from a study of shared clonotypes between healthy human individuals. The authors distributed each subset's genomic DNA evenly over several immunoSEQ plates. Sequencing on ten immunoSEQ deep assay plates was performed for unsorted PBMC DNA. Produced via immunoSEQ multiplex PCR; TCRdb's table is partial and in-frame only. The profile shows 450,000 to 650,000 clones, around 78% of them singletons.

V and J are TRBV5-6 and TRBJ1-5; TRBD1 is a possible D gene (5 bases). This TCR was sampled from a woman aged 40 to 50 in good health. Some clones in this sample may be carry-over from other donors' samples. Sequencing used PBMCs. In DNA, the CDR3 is TGTGCCAGCAGCTTAGAGGGGTCGGCTGATCAGCCCCAGCATTTT. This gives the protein CASSLEGSADQPQHF.